This T cell receptor beta chain was found in a study of T-cell memory formation after mild COVID-19 (dated by TCRdb to the early 2020s). In the study overall: TCR sequence clusters from the two donors were largely donor specific. In a couple of donors, T-cell clones that expanded and contracted after mild COVID-19 were followed by sequencing TCRalpha and TCRbeta repertoires longitudinally. Two young, previously healthy adult volunteers made up the cohort, one male and one female.

As concerns this clonotype: This receptor's antigen is unknown. No much larger clonotype is one base removed from it; base qualities were not supplied.

What the research found in general, with its limitations: The second-wave clones that peaked on day 37 were not confirmed to be SARS-CoV-2 specific. Balanced CD4/CD8 phenotypes were observed for clones contracting from day 15 to 85, whereas a bias towards CD4+ was observed for a second wave of clones expanding from day 15 to 37. Only a couple of mild cases were covered by the study, and larger cohorts that include severe cases with pre-infection samples were considered necessary. Contracting CD4+ clones appeared mostly in the CM and EM memory subsets, whereas CD8+ clones were enriched in EMRA. Some responding clones were found in pre-infection memory, which suggests that pre-existing cross-reactive memory T cells took part in the SARS-CoV-2 response.

PBMCs were isolated by Ficoll-Paque density gradient centrifugation. TCRdb shows the sequencer as Illumina NovaSeq 6000. TCRalpha and TCRbeta cDNA libraries were built by 5'RACE with constant-segment primers, adding sample barcodes and unique molecular identifiers. RNA was extracted from every sample with Trizol reagent. Library amplification was performed in two PCR steps, and a second sample barcode and Illumina TruSeq adapters were introduced in the second step. The libraries were sequenced on an Illumina NovaSeq using 2 x 150 bp paired-end reads. The original methods were these. The reads were demultiplexed and collapsed into UMI-guided consensus sequences using migec v1.2.7. With mixcr v2.1.11, UMI consensuses were aligned to TRA and TRB V and J templates and assembled into clonotypes. A clonotype was counted as expanded or contracted only if both edgeR and NoisET called the change significant, with noise models trained on biological replicates. For edgeR calls, the thresholds were a false discovery rate-adjusted p below 0.01 and a log2 fold-change of 1. PCA with hierarchical clustering of max-normalized trajectories of the 1000 most abundant clonotypes was used as exploratory dynamics analysis. Each responding clone was given a CD4 or CD8 phenotype based on the CD4+ and CD8+ repertoires, which had been sequenced separately. TCRdb trimmed the raw reads at Q25, called clones with MiXCR and kept productive beta chains. CDR3 protein sequences are deduplicated, and each keeps its most common genes and DNA. None of the V and J calls come from the authors' own analysis; TCRdb made them. This sample is represented by under 300,000 distinct CDR3 sequences; about 17% of them were singletons. Approximately 3.6% of the sample goes to the ten largest clones.

Input material: PBMCs or a T cell subset sorted from them (not recorded which). The clonotype comes from a man between 18 and 29 years old who had mild COVID-19 (a few samples of this study predate the infection). The sample titles of this study are shuffled in the database, so cell type and time point are left out; the donor was told from shared clones.

Here the CDR3 is given as CAISATSGEWSEQFF. The DNA reads TGTGCCATCAGCGCGACTAGCGGGGAATGGAGTGAGCAGTTCTTC. The chain employs TRBV10-3 and TRBJ2-1; 11 of the junction bases match TRBD2. V and J are trimmed by 6 bases and 9 bases, and the gene matches miss 10 bases of the junction. The germline V gene specifies ENHRY as CDR1 and SYGVKD as CDR2. The CDR3 runs 15 amino acids, cysteine and phenylalanine included. The sequence is cut down to CDR3 DNA, 45 bases in frame from base 1.